The source of this T cell receptor beta chain is a study of T cells after yellow fever vaccination (dated by TCRdb to about 2019). About the study as a whole: Libraries from fractions with low cell numbers were prepared with the SMART-Seq v4 Ultra Low Input RNA kit. Bulk PBMC replicates and cell subsets were isolated from blood drawn at multiple timepoints before and after both primary and secondary immunization. Bulk TCR alpha and beta repertoires were sequenced longitudinally to track T-cell clones before and after primary and booster YFV17D yellow fever vaccination. Two healthy male donors, one aged 18 to 29 and one aged 30 to 40 years, made up the cohort. Results the study describes overall, beyond this receptor: A small fraction of clonotypes showed up in both the CD4 and CD8 compartments, probably as a result of convergent recombination. Most clones expanded after primary vaccination were re-detected after the booster (around 96% of CD4 and more than 70% of CD8), suggesting broad memory maintenance. Only a couple of donors were included in the study, so the extent to which the findings can be generalized is limited. Computational filtering was required because FACS-sorted repertoires could contain abundant contaminating clonotypes from the bulk population. Compared with the primary T-cell response, the secondary T-cell response was weaker but faster, peaking on day 5 rather than day 15.

This specimen's treatment or condition label, interpreted: live attenuated yellow fever vaccine strain. Two biological replicates of bulk PBMCs were collected at each blood-draw timepoint. A standard Ficoll-Paque protocol was used to isolate PBMCs from peripheral blood. RNA was extracted with TriZol from bulk PBMCs, CD4 and CD8 fractions, and dextramer-positive and dextramer-negative fractions. About this clonotype: Its antigen specificity is not known. The input lacks base qualities; no much larger clone sits a single base away.

Sequenced on an Illumina NovaSeq 6000. Synthesis of TCR cDNA relied on 5'RACE template switching, a step that introduced a universal primer site along with unique molecular identifiers. cDNA synthesis was primed from both the TCR alpha and TCR beta constant segments. Libraries were amplified in two PCR steps, with sample barcodes and sequencing adapters added in the second step. Libraries were sequenced on Illumina HiSeq 2500 (2x100 bp) or NovaSeq (2x150 bp). Per the authors' processing: Reads were demultiplexed and collapsed into UMI consensus sequences with MIGEC, and V(D)J alignment was performed with MiXCR. Vaccine-responding clonotypes were defined with edgeR using replicate PBMC samples, requiring FDR below 0.01 and a log2 fold change above 5 up to day 15. Each bulk clonotype received a CD4 or CD8 identity based on whether the sequenced CD4 or CD8 repertoire contained that clonotype at higher abundance. In TCRdb, the public reads were trimmed at Q25 with fastp and aligned with MiXCR, with productive beta chains retained. For every CDR3 protein sequence, its rows merge into one entry that carries the most common genes and DNA. TCRdb, not the authors, supplied the V and J calls. The sample table shows approximately 330,000 distinct CDR3 sequences, and approximately 4% are seen once. Of the sample, approximately 23% is held by the ten largest clones.

The trim is 8 bases for V and 1 base for J, with a gap of 14 bases between the germline ends. Reading from cysteine to phenylalanine, the CDR3 counts 14 amino acids. Only CDR3 DNA is held: 42 bases, read in frame from base 1. According to the germline V gene, CDR1 reads KGHSH and CDR2 reads LQKENI. Material: PBMCs, obtained 5 days after the yellow fever booster vaccination. The sequence joins TRBV18 to TRBJ2-5; no confident D gene assignment can be made. This receptor was obtained from a man between 18 and 29 years old who received the YFV17D yellow fever vaccine. The CDR3 region: CASQPKNSQETQYF. The DNA sequence is given as TGTGCCAGCCAACCGAAGAACTCCCAAGAGACCCAGTACTTC.